The T cell receptor (beta chain) described here comes from a study of blood T cell repertoires in COVID-19. This CDR3 spans 15 amino acids. V was clipped by 5 bases and J by 4 bases; unmatched bases: 10. Libraries were prepared by immunoSEQ multiplex PCR; TCRdb keeps only in-frame clonotypes and omits some of them. In the table there are roughly 97,000 clones, around 83% of which are singletons. The rearrangement links TRBV5-3 to TRBJ1-2; 8 bases match TRBD1. TRBV5-3 is treated as an ORF (open reading frame) with a function not yet certain. The sequenced sample was peripheral blood. The origin of this receptor is a woman of 80 years or more with active or convalescent COVID-19. In nucleotides, the CDR3 is TGTGCCAGAAGTCCCAGGGGGCGGGTGCTCTATGGCTACACCTTC. This gives the protein CARSPRGRVLYGYTF.